Each of the 4 T cell receptor beta chains below was sequenced from the same sample in a study of blood T cells in healthy people across ages. Sample-barcoded 5' priming and a J-beta primer mix drove a second PCR of about 7 to 11 cycles. MiXCR, applied by TCRdb to the 5' RACE reads, yields one record per CDR3 protein. The top ten clones hold approximately 10% of a sample with 750,000 to 950,000 distinct CDR3 sequences, roughly 29% of them seen once. These data were also filed under a second study, of T cells of mothers and their children.

The sample comprised blood. The receptors derive from a woman aged 40 to 49 in good health.

V and J are TRBV6-2 or TRBV6-3 and TRBJ2-3; the match to TRBD2 covers 8 bases. The CDR3 loop spans 17 amino acids. The V and J ends lost 2 bases and 2 bases, in that order; junction bases with no gene match: 9. The germline V gene encodes CDR1 MNHEY and CDR2 SVGEGT. The CDR3 DNA sequence: TGTGCCAGCAGTTACCCGTTCGCGGGGGGACCCACAGATACGCAGTATTTT. Residues: CASSYPFAGGPTDTQYF.

The chain recombines TRBV12-3 or TRBV12-4 with TRBJ2-3; maybe TRBD1 (5 bases). V lost 6 bases and J lost 10, with 23 bases in between. The CDR3 has 15 amino acids. The CDR3 loop is CASRNDGRKGDAQYF. As DNA, the CDR3 is TGTGCCAGCAGGAACGACGGACGGAAAGGGGATGCGCAGTATTTT.

This clonotype occurred a few times. The gene calls are TRBV10-3 and TRBJ1-1; D remains ambiguous. CDR1 and CDR2 (germline): ENHRY, SYGVKD. CDR3 length: 14 amino acids. V lost 5 bases and J lost 3, with 13 bases in between. DNA for the CDR3: TGTGCCATCAGTTCGCGGGGTTCGGACACTGAAGCTTTCTTT. It translates to CAISSRGSDTEAFF.

In its sample, this clonotype was seen many times. The rearrangement links TRBV12-3 or TRBV12-4 to TRBJ2-1; TRBD2 might be the D (7 bases). V lost 6 bases and J lost 7, with 19 bases in between. The CDR3 length is 15 residues. The CDR3 bases are TGTGCCAGCAGCCCAGGGGAGGGGAGGTCAAATGAGCAGTTCTTC. Its translation: CASSPGEGRSNEQFF.